The 29 T cell receptor beta chains below come from one sample, sequenced in a study of blood T cell repertoires in COVID-19. Sequencing was performed with immunoSEQ multiplex PCR; in TCRdb, only in-frame clones are kept and a portion is missing. The data hold roughly 69,000 clones, with approximately 80% observed a single time. The sequenced sample consisted of PBMCs or T cells enriched from blood (not recorded which). The receptors derive from a woman aged 35 to 49 with acute COVID-19.

The rearrangement joins TRBV28 to TRBJ2-5; the match to TRBD1 covers 7 bases. In germline, CDR1 is MDHEN, CDR2 SYDVKM. V shed 5 bases and J 3 bases; nucleotides not matched to a gene: 6. The CDR3 is made up of 14 amino acids. CDR3 in DNA: TGTGCCAGCAGTAGGGACACAGGGGAAGAGACCCAGTACTTC. It codes for CASSRDTGEETQYF.

This sequence joins TRBV19 and TRBJ2-3; D possibly corresponds to TRBD2 (5 bases). The CDR3 contains 13 residues. With 4 bases removed from V and 3 bases from J, the gap between germline ends came to 8 bases. In germline, CDR1 is LNHDA, CDR2 SQIVND (reference sequence). The CDR3, as DNA: TGTGCCAGTAGTACGGACTGGACAGATACGCAGTATTTT. This codes for CASSTDWTDTQYF.

This chain uses TRBV27 with TRBJ1-1; a possible D gene is TRBD1 (6 bases). The CDR3 length is 15 residues. V lost 5 bases to trimming and J lost 5 bases, with 18 bases between them. CDR1 and CDR2 from the germline V gene are MNHEY and SMNVEV (reference sequence). The CDR3 DNA follows: TGTGCCAGCAGTCCGTTTCAGGGAGGGGGAACTGAAGCTTTCTTT. Protein sequence: CASSPFQGGGTEAFF.

The chain uses TRBV28 and TRBJ1-2; D ambiguous. Germline V CDR1 and CDR2: MDHEN, SYDVKM. Trimming shortened V by 6 bases and J by 8 bases, and 19 bases separated the two germline ends. This CDR3 contains 14 residues. CDR3 sequence (DNA): TGTGCCAGCAGACTGGGCAGGAACAATGGCGGCTACACCTTC. Amino acids: CASRLGRNNGGYTF.

This chain uses TRBV6-5 with TRBJ2-7; D is uncertain. The V end lost 2 bases, the J end lost 2 bases, and 10 bases lay between the germline ends. The CDR3 has 14 residues. Germline CDR1 reads MNHEY; CDR2 reads SVGAGI. The CDR3 loop is CASSYRGGTYEQYF. The CDR3 region has the DNA TGTGCCAGCAGTTACCGCGGCGGAACCTACGAGCAGTACTTC.

This sequence joins TRBV24-1 and TRBJ2-3; D may be TRBD2 (6 bases). The length of the CDR3 is 17 residues. Germline V gives CDR1 KGHDR, CDR2 SFDVKD. V lost 9 bases, J lost 3 bases, and 24 bases lay in between. The CDR3 sequence is CATSQAGGGPRTDTQYF. CDR3 DNA: TGTGCCACCTCTCAGGCCGGGGGAGGCCCTCGGACAGATACGCAGTATTTT.

The rearrangement joins TRBV3-1 (or the pseudogene TRBV3-2) to TRBJ2-3, with 10 bases aligning to TRBD2. V was pared by 5 bases and J by 2 bases, with 7 bases of the junction left unmatched. The CDR3 has 16 residues. The germline gives CDR1 LGHDT, CDR2 YNNKEL (reference sequence). CDR3 bases: TGTGCCAGCAGCTGGGGACTAGCGCGACACACAGATACGCAGTATTTT. This translates into CASSWGLARHTDTQYF.

The CDR3 sequence: CASSESLVYEQYV. In DNA, the CDR3 is TGTGCCAGCAGTGAGAGTCTTGTCTACGAGCAGTACGTC. The chain joins TRBV2 to TRBJ2-7; D is uncertain. Trimming cost V 3 bases and J 3 bases, with 9 bases left between them. The CDR3 totals 13 residues. Germline CDR1 reads SNHLY; CDR2 reads FYNNEI.

Remarks on this clone: Additional DNA sequences in this sample encode the identical CDR3. V is TRBV27 and J is TRBJ2-7, with D tentatively TRBD2 (5 bases). The germline CDR1 and CDR2 sequences are MNHEY and SMNVEV (reference sequence). V shed 3 bases and J shed 0 bases, with 12 bases lying between them. The CDR3 loop spans 15 amino acids. CDR3 sequence reads: CASSLMDSSSYEQYF. In nucleotides, the CDR3 is TGTGCCAGCAGTTTGATGGACTCGAGCTCCTACGAGCAGTACTTC.

This chain links TRBV18 with TRBJ2-3; D is perhaps TRBD1 (5 bases). V lost 2 bases and J 2 bases, leaving 11 bases between the germline ends. Germline V gene lookup returns CDR1 KGHSH and CDR2 LQKENI. The CDR3 loop spans 15 amino acids. CDR3 residues: CASSPTGPNTDTQYF. Here the CDR3 DNA reads TGTGCCAGCTCACCAACAGGCCCCAACACAGATACGCAGTATTTT.

This clone was found once. CDR3 nucleotide sequence: TGTGCCAGCAGCTCGGGACTAGCGGGAGTCACCGGGGAGCTGTTTTTT. Translating it yields CASSSGLAGVTGELFF. The V gene is TRBV7-3, the J gene TRBJ2-2; 14 bases match TRBD2. This CDR3 comprises 16 residues. Looked up from germline, CDR1 is SGHTA and CDR2 is FQGTGA. V shed 4 bases, J shed 4 bases, and the junction held 2 bases outside the gene matches.

The CDR3 DNA reads as TGTGCCAGCAGCCACTCGACAGGGAACACTGAAGCTTTCTTT. This sequence encodes CASSHSTGNTEAFF. The chain employs TRBV14 and TRBJ1-1; tentative D call: TRBD1 (6 bases). The CDR3 has 14 residues. V gave up 3 bases and J gave up 1 base, with 9 bases separating them. The germline V gene encodes CDR1 SGHDN and CDR2 FVKESK.

The rearrangement uses TRBV11-2 and TRBJ1-6, with 7 bases that match TRBD1. V shed 5 bases, J shed 9 bases, and the junction held 10 bases outside the gene matches. The CDR3 length is 15 residues. The germline gives CDR1 SGHAT, CDR2 FQNNGV. The DNA of the CDR3 is TGTGCCAGCAGCGCCGCCGGGACAGCGGCTTCACCCCTCCACTTT. This encodes CASSAAGTAASPLHF. Together with reference TRBV11-2 and TRBJ1-6, the CDR3 gives the full variable domain: EAGVAQSPRYKIIEKRQSVAFWCNPISGHATLYWYQQILGQGPKLLIQFQNNGVVDDSQLPKDRFSAERLKGVDSTLKIQPAKLEDSAVYLCASSAAGTAASPLHFGNGTRLTVT.

The V and J genes are TRBV10-1 and TRBJ2-5; the D gene is possibly TRBD2 (6 bases). Germline V gene lookup returns CDR1 WNHNN and CDR2 SYGVQD (reference sequence). The V and J ends lost 8 bases and 6 bases respectively, with 19 bases between them. The CDR3 loop spans 14 amino acids. In DNA, the CDR3 is TGCGCCAGCTCTCCCGCCCTAGGAGGGCAGACCCAGTACTTC. Residues: CASSPALGGQTQYF.

The chain is built from TRBV27 and TRBJ2-7; D is ambiguous. The length of the CDR3 is 12 residues. The ends were cut back, 11 bases at V and 5 bases at J, with 16 bases in the middle. Germline values: CDR1 MNHEY, CDR2 SMNVEV (reference sequence). CDR3 bases: TGTGCCGGCATTGGGCAGAAACACGAGCAGTACTTC. Protein product: CAGIGQKHEQYF.

The rearrangement joins TRBV15 to TRBJ2-1; 12 nucleotides match TRBD2. The CDR3 runs 17 residues. The germline V gene encodes CDR1 LNHNV and CDR2 YYDKDF (reference sequence). The J segment lost 7 bases and the V segment lost 2 bases, leaving 9 bases of the junction unmatched. CDR3 nucleotide sequence: TGTGCCACCAGCAGACCTCTGTCTAGCGGGAGGGCTAATGAGCAGTTCTTC. Encoded protein: CATSRPLSSGRANEQFF.

This clone has a handful of counts. This chain uses TRBV3-1 (or the pseudogene TRBV3-2) with TRBJ2-5; possibly TRBD2 for D (5 bases). The CDR3 covers 12 residues. Trimming stripped 1 base from V and 9 bases from J, with 9 bases between. In germline, CDR1 is LGHDT, CDR2 YNNKEL (reference sequence). The CDR3 bases are TGTGCCAGCAGCCAAGTGGAGGAAGCCCAGTACTTC. Its protein is CASSQVEEAQYF.

The V and J genes are TRBV29-1 and TRBJ2-7, with D possibly TRBD1 on 8 matching bases. The V end lost 7 bases, the J end lost 3 bases, and 16 bases lay between the germline ends. CDR1 is SQVTM, CDR2 ANQGSEA, per germline. The CDR3 length is 13 residues. The CDR3 DNA sequence: TGCAGCGCCGGACAGGGAGGGGGCTACGAGCAGTACTTC. This codes for CSAGQGGGYEQYF.

The chain has TRBV3-1 (or the pseudogene TRBV3-2) and TRBJ1-1, with D unclear. The V gene's germline CDR1 is LGHDT and CDR2 YNNKEL (reference sequence). CDR3 length: 13 amino acids. The germline V and J ends were trimmed by 6 bases and 3 bases, with 11 bases remaining between them. In DNA, the CDR3 is TGTGCCAGCAGGATGGGCAGTTACACTGAAGCTTTCTTT. It yields the protein CASRMGSYTEAFF.

The chain links TRBV11-2 to TRBJ2-7; TRBD2 matches at 7 bases. The CDR3 covers 15 residues. Germline CDR1 SGHAT, CDR2 FQNNGV. V lost 1 base and J lost 2; bases outside the gene matches: 5. CDR3 residues: CASSLGLAETYEQYF. CDR3 in DNA: TGTGCCAGCAGCTTAGGCCTAGCGGAAACCTACGAGCAGTACTTC.

The CDR3 region is CASSFPAQGATNGYTF. Here the CDR3 DNA reads TGTGCCAGCAGTTTCCCGGCACAGGGGGCAACCAATGGCTACACCTTC. The V gene is TRBV28, the J gene TRBJ1-2; 9 bases fit TRBD1. V trimming: 3 bases; J trimming: 6 bases; junction bases outside the gene matches: 11. Germline values: CDR1 MDHEN, CDR2 SYDVKM. This CDR3 comprises 16 residues.

V gene TRBV18 combines with J gene TRBJ2-7; TRBD1 matches at 7 bases. Germline V CDR1 and CDR2: KGHSH, LQKENI. V lost 6 bases, J lost 2 bases, and 1 base stayed unmatched. The CDR3 covers 12 residues. DNA of the CDR3: TGTGCCAGCTCGACAGGGACCTACGAGCAGTACGTC. Protein: CASSTGTYEQYV.

V and J are TRBV11-2 and TRBJ2-1; D might be TRBD1 (6 bases). The CDR3 totals 13 residues. Per germline, CDR1 SGHAT and CDR2 FQNNGV. V was trimmed by 2 bases and J by 5 bases, leaving 7 bases between them. In DNA form, the CDR3 reads TGTGCCAGCAGCTTACAGGGGAACAATGAGCAGTTCTTC. Translating it yields CASSLQGNNEQFF.

This clone appeared a few times. This chain uses TRBV3-1 (or the pseudogene TRBV3-2) with TRBJ1-5; the D gene is possibly TRBD1 (6 bases). CDR1 and CDR2 (germline): LGHDT, YNNKEL (reference sequence). V was pared by 1 base and J by 7 bases, with 11 bases between. The CDR3 is made up of 14 amino acids. The CDR3 loop reads CASSQALQGQPQHF. The CDR3, as DNA: TGTGCCAGCAGCCAAGCCCTACAGGGACAGCCCCAGCATTTT.

The CDR3 is CASSVRAYEQYV. In DNA, the CDR3 is TGTGCCAGCAGTGTAAGAGCCTACGAGCAGTACGTC. The chain combines TRBV2 with TRBJ2-7; D unclear. The CDR3 runs to 12 residues. Looked up from germline, CDR1 is SNHLY and CDR2 is FYNNEI. Between the trimmed V and J ends, which lost 4 bases and 2 bases, there was a span of 6 bases.

CDR3 coding DNA: TGTGCCACCAGCAGATTCCCAAAGCGAACGGGTCGGGAGAACACTGAAGCTTTCTTT. Its translation: CATSRFPKRTGRENTEAFF. The chain is built from TRBV15 and TRBJ1-1; no clear D gene. The CDR3 runs to 19 residues. Germline lookup yields CDR1 LNHNV and CDR2 YYDKDF (reference sequence). The V end lost 2 bases, the J end lost 1 base, and 23 bases lay between the germline ends.

The rearrangement uses TRBV24-1 and TRBJ2-3, with a tentative D call TRBD2 (6 bases). The CDR3 spans 16 residues. Germline V gives CDR1 KGHDR, CDR2 SFDVKD. Between the trimmed V and J ends, which lost 1 base and 4 bases, there was a span of 14 bases. In nucleotides, the CDR3 is TGTGCCACCAGTGATTTTGGGACTTCGGATCCAGATACGCAGTATTTT. It is translated as CATSDFGTSDPDTQYF.

The rearrangement uses TRBV5-8 and TRBJ2-2; 7 bases map to TRBD1. The CDR3 loop spans 16 amino acids. CDR1 SGHTS and CDR2 YDEGEE come from the germline V gene. V gave up 3 bases and J gave up 0 bases; unmatched junction bases: 5. The CDR3 coding sequence is TGTGCCAGCAGCTCGGGACAGACAGCGAACACCGGGGAGCTGTTTTTT. The encoded protein is CASSSGQTANTGELFF.

The chain carries TRBV2 and TRBJ1-5; D ambiguous. Looked up from germline, CDR1 is SNHLY and CDR2 is FYNNEI. The CDR3 loop spans 16 amino acids. The V and J ends lost 6 bases and 0 bases respectively, with 15 bases between them. The DNA of the CDR3 is TGTGCCAGCAGACGCGAGGGTGTGGGTAGCAATCAGCCCCAGCATTTT. This translates into CASRREGVGSNQPQHF.